This T cell receptor (beta chain) was sequenced during a study of blood T cell repertoires in COVID-19 (TCRdb year 2020). Describing the broader study: Samples from collaborators originated in the United States, Italy and Spain and spanned both the acute and convalescent phases of COVID-19. Where HLA class I and class II types were available, the types were taken from metadata supplied by the sample provider, not from assay-based typing. Sample metadata almost always included a de-identified subject ID, COVID-19 status, age in years and sex. Samples were obtained from the ongoing ImmuneRACE study (first 160 participants) and from about 1,300 subjects provided by 6 global collaborators. The prospective study material was composed of cDNA or gDNA derived from T cells, B-cell-depleted T cells, or PBMCs. The dataset comprised deeply sampled blood TCRbeta repertoires from subjects exposed to, actively infected with, or recovered from COVID-19. The repertoires were released in a freely available public database meant as a resource for research on the immune response to SARS-CoV-2.

The research as a whole found: How much clinical and demographic metadata was included differed by source and by participant, and the metadata was provided uncurated.

Participants in the prospective study were enrolled through a virtual design, were aged roughly 18 to 100 years, and lived in about two dozen United States geographic areas. To assign participants to cohorts, the prospective study relied on clinical history that participants themselves reported in a screening survey and a study questionnaire. In the prospective study, mobile phlebotomists collected whole blood, serum and a nasopharyngeal or oropharyngeal swab from each participant. Prospective study participants could optionally give additional blood draws and questionnaires over a roughly two-month period. Blood samples from the prospective study were shipped frozen or at room temperature prior to DNA extraction. CDR1 SGHTA and CDR2 FQGNSA are derived from the germline V gene. Trimming takes 4 bases off V and 3 bases off J; junction bases not matched to a gene: 7. Counted from cysteine to phenylalanine, this CDR3 has 16 amino acids. Only the CDR3 DNA is retained, 48 bases long and in frame from the first base.

As concerns this clone: The antigen it recognizes is unknown. Per-nucleotide qualities are absent, and no much larger clonotype sits a single base away.

TCRbeta CDR3 regions were amplified from genomic DNA using the immunoSEQ Assay, a bias-controlled multiplex PCR. In the authors' own workflow: Within the assay, amplification of reference gene primers was used to estimate how many nucleated cells each sample contained. To quantify the absolute abundance of each unique TCRbeta CDR3 rearrangement, sequence reads were collapsed and filtered. Productive Simpson clonality was computed per sample as the square root of Simpson's diversity index over productive rearrangements. This is the immuneACCESS table as TCRdb keeps it, with only in-frame sequences that have V and J called. A part of the clones is gone; compared with another copy, unresolved V genes explain less than half, and the rest is unexplained. The V and J calls and the clone size are those of that table, but D and trimming were determined from the DNA. A total of about 250,000 clones appear in this sample, roughly 85% of them only once. Of the sample, approximately 9.1% falls within the top ten clones.

The TCR originated in a woman in her 50s with acute COVID-19. Source material: PBMCs or T cells enriched from blood (not recorded which). The receptor chain draws on TRBV7-2 and TRBJ1-3; TRBD1 agrees with 9 junctional bases. The CDR3 corresponds to CASSWGDREDGNTIYF. The base sequence is TGTGCCAGCAGCTGGGGGGACAGGGAGGATGGAAACACCATATATTTT.